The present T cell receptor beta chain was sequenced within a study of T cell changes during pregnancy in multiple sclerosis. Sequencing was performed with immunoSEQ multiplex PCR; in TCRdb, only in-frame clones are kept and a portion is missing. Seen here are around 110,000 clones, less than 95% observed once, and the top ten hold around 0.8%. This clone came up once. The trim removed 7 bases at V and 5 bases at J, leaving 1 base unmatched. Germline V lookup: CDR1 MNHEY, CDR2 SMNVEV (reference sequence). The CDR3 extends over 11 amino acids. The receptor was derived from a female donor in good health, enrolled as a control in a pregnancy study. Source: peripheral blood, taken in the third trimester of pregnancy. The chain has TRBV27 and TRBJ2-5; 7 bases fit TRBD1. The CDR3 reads CASTRGETQYF. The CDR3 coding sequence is TGTGCCAGCACCAGGGGGGAGACCCAGTACTTC.